These 5 T cell receptor beta chains originate from one sample sequenced in a study of shared clonotypes between healthy human individuals. Data came from immunoSEQ multiplex PCR; TCRdb stores just in-frame clones and leaves some out. The sample has around 1.9 million clones, about 94% seen once. Naive CD8 cells lacked CD45RO, underwent positive selection for CCR7 and left out terminally differentiated effector memory CD45RA+ cells. The source material was naive CD8+ T cells from PBMCs. All receptors come from a man younger than 30 in good health. Some clones in this sample may be carry-over from other donors' samples.

This clone was detected only once. V is TRBV29-1 and J is TRBJ2-7; D is unclear. V gave up 6 bases and J gave up 5 bases, with 17 bases separating them. Germline V CDR1 and CDR2: SQVTM, ANQGSEA. The CDR3 totals 13 residues. The CDR3 nucleotides read TGCAGCGTGGCTGTAGATCCCGGCGACGAGCAGTACTTC. It codes for CSVAVDPGDEQYF.

The V and J genes are TRBV9 and TRBJ1-2; TRBD1 aligns across 7 bases. The V gene end was trimmed by 3 bases and the J gene end by 1 base; junction bases not matched to a gene: 9. The CDR3 loop spans 16 amino acids. CDR1 is SGDLS, CDR2 YYNGEE, per germline. CDR3 bases: TGTGCCAGCAGCGCGGACTGGACAGGATATAACTATGGCTACACCTTC. Protein sequence: CASSADWTGYNYGYTF.

This chain joins TRBV28 and TRBJ1-1; no definite D call. CDR3 length: 14 residues. Germline CDR1 and CDR2: MDHEN and SYDVKM. Trimming shortened V by 3 bases and J by 1 base, and 9 bases separated the two germline ends. CDR3 DNA: TGTGCCAGCAGTTTTCCGGAATCGAACACTGAAGCTTTCTTT. Amino acids: CASSFPESNTEAFF.

The genes are TRBV19 and TRBJ1-1, with TRBD1 identical over 10 bases. The CDR3 consists of 15 residues. J lost 1 base, V lost 5 bases, and 4 bases had no gene match. CDR1 and CDR2 (germline): LNHDA, SQIVND (reference sequence). For the CDR3, the DNA is TGTGCCAGTAGTCTCGGGACAGGGGCGAACACTGAAGCTTTCTTT. This gives the protein CASSLGTGANTEAFF.

This clone has only one observation. V and J are TRBV27 and TRBJ2-7; 10 bases are a match to TRBD2. Losses at the gene ends were 6 bases for V and 0 bases for J; bases not matched to a gene: 5. Germline-derived CDR1 and CDR2 are MNHEY and SMNVEV (reference sequence). The CDR3 runs to 15 residues. The CDR3 loop is CASRVAGGTSYEQYF. The CDR3, as DNA: TGTGCCAGCAGGGTAGCGGGAGGCACCTCCTACGAGCAGTACTTC.